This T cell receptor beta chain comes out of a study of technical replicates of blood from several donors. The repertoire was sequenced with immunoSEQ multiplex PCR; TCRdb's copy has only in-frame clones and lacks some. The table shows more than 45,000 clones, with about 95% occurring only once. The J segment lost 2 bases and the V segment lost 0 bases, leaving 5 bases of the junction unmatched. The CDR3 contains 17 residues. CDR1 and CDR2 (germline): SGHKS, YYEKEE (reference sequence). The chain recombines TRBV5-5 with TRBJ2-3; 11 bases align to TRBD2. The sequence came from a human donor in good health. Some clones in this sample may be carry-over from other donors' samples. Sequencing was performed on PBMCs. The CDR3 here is CASSLGTSGRHTDTQYF. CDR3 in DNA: TGTGCCAGCAGCTTGGGGACTAGCGGGCGTCACACAGATACGCAGTATTTT.